These T cell receptor beta chains were read from a single sample in a study of OX40 agonist ivuxolimab in advanced cancers. Clones were read by immunoSEQ multiplex PCR, and TCRdb kept only the in-frame ones, dropping some. The top ten clones hold more than 5.5% of a sample with about 79,000 clones, more than 85% of them seen once. Sequencing used CD4+ or CD8+ T cells sorted from blood, obtained in a trial of the OX40 agonist ivuxolimab. The source of these receptors is an adult with an advanced solid tumor such as melanoma, head and neck, liver or kidney cancer. Both conserved end residues are part of each CDR3. Fields, in order: clone size, V gene, J gene, CDR3 protein. Only some rows state a clone size, as once, few, many or a class for expanded clones.

>-|TRBV6-5|TRBJ2-1
CASKEGGLYNEQFF
>-|TRBV27|TRBJ2-2
CASSLGRVGTGELFF
>-|TRBV6-6|TRBJ1-1
CASSYSIYTEAFF
>-|TRBV6-1|TRBJ2-6
CASSEAGQPSGANVLTF
>-|TRBV6-1|TRBJ2-5
CASSRQWETQYF
>-|TRBV29-1|TRBJ2-5
CSAFRSRETQYF
>-|TRBV7-9|TRBJ2-4
CASSLELAGANIQYF
>-|TRBV12-5|TRBJ2-7
CASGSSGGGYEQYF
>once|TRBV6-5|TRBJ2-2
CASRRSQGDGGELFF
>-|TRBV10-2|TRBJ1-1
CASSESGNTEAFF
>-|TRBV9|TRBJ1-1
CASSAAGAQNTEAFF
>-|TRBV10-3|TRBJ1-4
CAISTDREEDEKLFF
>few|TRBV30|TRBJ1-1
CAWMEGPGEAFF
>-|TRBV27|TRBJ1-1
CASSLQGERTEAFF
>-|TRBV28|TRBJ1-1
CASSWTGAQGAFF